This T cell receptor beta chain appears in the sequencing data of a study of control samples from healthy donors and cancer patients. Trimming stripped 1 base from V and 4 bases from J, with 11 bases between. This CDR3 is 15 amino acids long. Looked up from germline, CDR1 is MNHNS and CDR2 is SASEGT. Only in-frame clones appear in the TCRdb table, and some are missing; sequencing was by immunoSEQ multiplex PCR. The sample includes some 220,000 clones, just under 95% of them seen just once. The specimen was blood. The chain has TRBV6-1 and TRBJ1-5; D uncertain. The receptor was derived from a man aged 50 or older in good health. The CDR3 coding sequence is TGTGCCAGCAGTGAAGGTACAGAAAGAAATCAGCCCCAGCATTTT. It translates to CASSEGTERNQPQHF.